This entry concerns a single T cell receptor (beta chain). This clone was observed a single time. Its cognate antigen has yet to be identified. Base qualities are not provided; no much larger clone lies one nucleotide away. This sample is part of a study of blood T cell repertoires in COVID-19 (dated by TCRdb to 2018 to 2021). Study-level background: Samples covering the acute and convalescent phases of COVID-19 were provided by collaborators in the United States, Italy and Spain. The prospective study material was composed of cDNA or gDNA derived from T cells, B-cell-depleted T cells, or PBMCs. Subjects who had been exposed to COVID-19, were actively infected with it, or had recovered from it provided the deeply sampled blood TCRbeta repertoires that made up the dataset. The repertoires were released in a freely available public database intended as a resource for research on the immune response to SARS-CoV-2. Samples were obtained from the ongoing ImmuneRACE study (first 160 participants) and from about 1,300 subjects provided by 6 global collaborators. The sample metadata nearly always contained a de-identified subject ID, COVID-19 status, age in years and sex. Where available, HLA class I and class II types were obtained from metadata supplied by the sample provider rather than from assay-based typing.

Participants in the prospective study were aged roughly 18 to 100 years, lived in some 24 United States geographic areas, and enrolled through a virtual design. To assign participants to cohorts, the prospective study relied on clinical history that participants themselves reported in a screening survey and a study questionnaire. Exposed participants had been in contact with someone with a PCR-confirmed or clinician-diagnosed COVID-19 case within 2 weeks of study entry. In the prospective study, whole blood, serum and a nasopharyngeal or oropharyngeal swab were collected from each participant by mobile phlebotomists. Over a 2-month period, participants in the prospective study had the option of providing additional blood draws and questionnaires. Before DNA extraction, blood samples from the prospective study were shipped at room temperature or frozen. TCRbeta CDR3 regions were amplified from genomic DNA by means of the immunoSEQ Assay, a bias-controlled multiplex PCR. The paper's data handling went like this. Nucleated cell counts per sample were estimated from amplification of reference gene primers within the assay. To quantify the absolute abundance of each unique TCRbeta CDR3 rearrangement, sequence reads were collapsed and filtered. For each sample, productive Simpson clonality was calculated by taking the square root of Simpson's diversity index across productive rearrangements. In its TCRdb copy, this immuneACCESS table keeps in-frame sequences only and misses some clones. Where compared with another copy, unresolved V genes explain less than half of these, and the others have no known cause. From that table come the V and J calls and clone size; the DNA was used to work out D and trimming. Within this sample are 270,000 or so clones, with 75% to 95% of them counted one time only. The top ten clones comprise approximately 3% of the sample.

What the research found in general, with its limitations: The quantity of clinical and demographic metadata differed by source and by participant and was supplied without curation.

The germline V gene encodes CDR1 LNHNV and CDR2 YYDKDF (reference sequence). V was cut back by 4 bases and J by 0 bases, leaving a gap of 10 bases between them. The CDR3 contains 15 residues, cysteine and phenylalanine counted. Only the CDR3 part of the read is kept: 45 bases, read in frame from the first base. The rearranged chain carries TRBV15 and TRBJ1-5; there is no confident call for the D gene. Sequencing input: PBMCs or T cells enriched from blood (not recorded which). This receptor was obtained from a man aged 35 to 55 who had been exposed to COVID-19. CDR3 loop: CATSTGRFSNQPQHF. The nucleotide sequence is TGTGCCACCAGCACGGGGAGATTTAGCAATCAGCCCCAGCATTTT.